This TCR beta chain derives from a study of CD8 T cells in ankylosing spondylitis. General study points: What appeared characteristic of ankylosing spondylitis blood was a TCR beta motif of fewer than ten highly homologous variants. Matched synovial fluid from ankylosing spondylitis patients was reported to be enriched for disease-linked clones.

Libraries of TCR beta came from quantitative 5'-RACE with molecular barcodes. TCRdb recomputed calls from the 5' RACE reads with MiXCR, one row per CDR3 protein. The repertoire has about 360,000 distinct CDR3 sequences, 20% of them found once; the top ten carry under 15%. The CDR3 extends over 14 amino acids. Trimming shortened V by 1 base and J by 6 bases, and 13 bases separated the two germline ends. Germline CDR1 and CDR2: SGHRS and YFSETQ. For this clonotype: The antigen remains undetermined.

V is TRBV5-1 and J is TRBJ2-5, with unresolved D. The sample was blood, either unsorted or a sorted T cell fraction (not recorded which). The clonotype comes from a male donor with ankylosing spondylitis or in good health (not recorded which). For the CDR3, the DNA is TGCGCCAGCAGCTTGACCGACATGAGGAAGACCCAGTACTTC. Residues: CASSLTDMRKTQYF. The variable domain in full, completed from reference TRBV5-1 and TRBJ2-5, reads KAGVTQTPRYLIKTRGQQVTLSCSPISGHRSVSWYQQTPGQGLQFLFEYFSETQRNKGNFPGRFSGRQFSNSRSEMNVSTLELGDSALYLCASSLTDMRKTQYFGPGTRLLVL.